Listed here are 6 T cell receptor beta chains from one sample, sequenced in a study of cytomegalovirus exposure and HLA in healthy donors. This PCR relied on a set of 60 Vbeta primers and 13 Jbeta primers. Sequencing used immunoSEQ multiplex PCR; TCRdb keeps in-frame clones, though not all of them. The sample has over 150,000 clones; roughly four fifths are singletons. The sequenced sample consisted of PBMCs. These receptors all stem from a man in his 60s in good health and CMV-seronegative.

The chain couples TRBV7-9 to TRBJ2-7, with 9 bases that match TRBD1. Germline V gene lookup returns CDR1 SEHNR and CDR2 FQNEAQ (reference sequence). The CDR3 extends over 14 amino acids. V shed 5 bases and J 5 bases; nucleotides not matched to a gene: 7. DNA for the CDR3: TGTGCCAGCAGCAAGGGACAGGGACGAGACGAGCAGTACTTC. Amino acid sequence: CASSKGQGRDEQYF. Supplemented by reference TRBV7-9 and TRBJ2-7, the full variable domain reads DTGVSQNPRHKITKRGQNVTFRCDPISEHNRLYWYRQTLGQGPEFLTYFQNEAQLEKSRLLSDRFSAERPKGSFSTLEIQRTEQGDSAMYLCASSKGQGRDEQYFGPGTRLTVT.

This chain connects TRBV5-6 to TRBJ1-2, with D perhaps TRBD1 (6 bases). The CDR3 has 15 amino acids. Trimming left V 2 bases short and J 5 bases short, with 16 bases between. Germline V gene lookup returns CDR1 SGHDT and CDR2 YYEEEE. In DNA form, the CDR3 reads TGTGCCAGCAGCTTTATCGAGGGGGATCAGTATGGCTACACCTTC. Its translation: CASSFIEGDQYGYTF.

J is TRBJ2-1 and V is TRBV14; tentative D call: TRBD2 (5 bases). V was shortened by 2 bases and J by 0 bases, with 8 bases between the two germline ends. CDR3 length equals 15 residues. The germline V gene encodes CDR1 SGHDN and CDR2 FVKESK. CDR3 sequence reads: CASSQPGGSYNEQFF. Written as DNA, the CDR3 is TGTGCCAGCAGCCAACCCGGAGGCTCCTACAATGAGCAGTTCTTC.

As regards this clone: This sample includes further DNA sequences coding for the same CDR3. The chain employs TRBV28 and TRBJ2-6; TRBD2 agrees at 7 bases. The CDR3 length is 14 residues. The V and J ends lost 8 bases and 6 bases, in that order; junction bases with no gene match: 7. The V gene's germline CDR1 is MDHEN and CDR2 SYDVKM. The CDR3 DNA follows: TGTGCCAGCTCCCGTGGGGGGGTGGCCAACGTCCTGACTTTC. This codes for CASSRGGVANVLTF.

The CDR3 loop is CASSARAGVNEKLFF. The CDR3 DNA follows: TGTGCCAGCAGTGCCCGGGCAGGGGTTAATGAAAAACTGTTTTTT. The chain carries TRBV28 and TRBJ1-4; D might be TRBD1 (6 bases). V shed 5 bases and J shed 4 bases, with 14 bases lying between them. CDR3 length equals 15 residues. Germline V lookup: CDR1 MDHEN, CDR2 SYDVKM.

This clone was seen just once. V is TRBV19 and J is TRBJ2-1; 12 nucleotides align to TRBD2. V shed 5 bases and J 4 bases; nucleotides not matched to a gene: 6. CDR3 length: 16 residues. CDR1 LNHDA and CDR2 SQIVND come from the germline V gene (reference sequence). CDR3 DNA: TGTGCCAGTAGTTCGATACTAGCGGGGGGATACAATGAGCAGTTCTTC. The encoded protein is CASSSILAGGYNEQFF.